This TCR beta chain came from a study of shared clonotypes between healthy human individuals. Regarding this clone: What it binds is unknown.

Pooled CD45RO+ cells and CCR7-negative CD45RA+ TemRA cells made up CD8 memory. The germline V gene encodes CDR1 ENHRY and CDR2 SYGVKD. This CDR3 is built from 17 residues. Trimming removed 6 bases from V and 0 bases from J; junction bases left unmatched: 11. The data were produced by immunoSEQ multiplex PCR, yet TCRdb's version contains in-frame clones alone and is incomplete. The sample holds about 690,000 clones, about nine tenths seen once. General study findings and limits: Naive subsets usually exceeded memory subsets in estimated richness. Against clonotypes common to all four donors, non-shared ones had lower generation probabilities.

Material for sequencing was memory CD8+ T cells from PBMCs. Sample subset: CD45RO+ cells pooled with CCR7-negative TemRA cells. This receptor was obtained from a man between 18 and 35 years old in good health. Some clones in this sample may be carry-over from other donors' samples. The J gene is TRBJ1-3, the V gene TRBV10-3, with 7 bases that match TRBD1. The CDR3 DNA reads TGTGCCATCAGCCACACGTGGACAGGAAGCTCTGGAAACACCATATATTTT. This sequence encodes CAISHTWTGSSGNTIYF.